The present T cell receptor (beta chain) was sequenced within a study of blood T cell repertoires in COVID-19. Study context: Whether acute or convalescent, the COVID-19 samples came from the United States, Italy and Spain.

Libraries were prepared by immunoSEQ multiplex PCR; TCRdb keeps only in-frame clonotypes and omits some of them. The sample includes approximately 350,000 clones, around nine tenths of them seen just once. CDR3 length: 12 amino acids. Trimming took off 4 bases at V and 7 bases at J, with 11 bases between the two ends. Germline-derived CDR1 and CDR2 are SGHDT and YYEEEE. Followed over time, Seattle patients had been enrolled while infection was active. The rearrangement joins TRBV5-6 to TRBJ1-1; D possibly corresponds to TRBD1 (5 bases). The sample consisted of peripheral blood. The TCR originated in a woman aged 70-85 years with COVID-19, enrolled during active disease. CDR3 loop: CASSVSTVEAFF. The CDR3 DNA reads as TGTGCCAGCAGCGTATCGACAGTTGAAGCTTTCTTT.